A single sample gave rise to the 14 T cell receptor beta chains below, sequenced in a study of shared clonotypes between healthy human individuals. Repertoires were generated with immunoSEQ multiplex PCR, while TCRdb's copy carries only in-frame clones and drops some. The repertoire consists of around 2.5 million clones, with 80% to 95% occurring once and the leading ten covering about 0.34%. Sequencing was performed on naive CD4+ T cells from PBMCs. The subset denotes: CD45RA+ positively selected. The receptors come from a man younger than 35 in good health. Some clones in this sample may be carry-over from other donors' samples.

The rearrangement uses TRBV5-1 and TRBJ2-7, with a weak D call TRBD2 (5 bases). Trimming took 0 bases from V and 4 from J, leaving 14 bases between them. There are 15 residues in the CDR3. The germline V gene has CDR1 SGHRS and CDR2 YFSETQ. DNA for the CDR3: TGCGCCAGCAGCTTGGGACTAACCCTCGGATACGAGCAGTACTTC. This codes for CASSLGLTLGYEQYF.

The chain joins TRBV5-1 to TRBJ2-7, with TRBD1 matching over 8 bases. The CDR3 consists of 15 residues. J lost 0 bases, V lost 4 bases, and 6 bases had no gene match. Germline loops: CDR1 SGHRS, CDR2 YFSETQ. The DNA for the CDR3 is TGCGCCAGCAGCGCCGGGACAGGACGCTCCTACGAGCAGTACTTC. Amino acids: CASSAGTGRSYEQYF.

The chain recombines TRBV4-1 with TRBJ2-1; D is possibly TRBD2 (5 bases). The germline gives CDR1 MGHRA, CDR2 YSYEKL. The length of the CDR3 is 17 residues. V lost 4 bases and J 0 bases, leaving 16 bases between the germline ends. The CDR3 spells CASSPLLGIRSYNEQFF. In nucleotides, the CDR3 is TGCGCCAGCAGCCCCCTTCTCGGGATTCGCTCCTACAATGAGCAGTTCTTC.

The rearrangement joins TRBV5-1 to TRBJ2-5; D perhaps matches TRBD2 (5 bases). The germline V and J ends were trimmed by 4 bases and 2 bases, with 15 bases remaining between them. Germline V gene sequence: CDR1 SGHRS, CDR2 YFSETQ. CDR3 length: 15 amino acids. DNA for the CDR3: TGCGCCAGCAGCGACCGGGGTCTGGGGCAAGAGACCCAGTACTTC. It encodes CASSDRGLGQETQYF.

J is TRBJ1-4 and V is TRBV13; TRBD1 aligns across 11 bases. The CDR3 extends over 15 amino acids. The germline V gene encodes CDR1 PRHDT and CDR2 FYEKMQ (reference sequence). V lost 5 bases and J lost 14; bases outside the gene matches: 13. CDR3 amino acids: CASSVYGQGAVRLFF. In DNA form, the CDR3 reads TGTGCCAGCAGCGTCTATGGACAGGGGGCAGTCCGGCTGTTTTTT.

The chain has TRBV6-5 and TRBJ2-7; tentatively, D is TRBD1 (5 bases). Germline V gene sequence: CDR1 MNHEY, CDR2 SVGAGI. V was clipped by 8 bases and J by 4 bases, with 9 bases between them. The CDR3 runs 11 residues. The CDR3 DNA reads TGTGCCAGCGCGAAGGGGTACGAGCAGTACTTC. It translates to CASAKGYEQYF.

As to this clone: In the same sample, other DNA sequences code for this CDR3. The V gene is TRBV4-1, the J gene TRBJ1-3; TRBD1 might be the D (5 bases). The CDR3 runs to 14 residues. Per the germline V gene, CDR1 is MGHRA and CDR2 is YSYEKL. The V gene lost 1 base and the J gene lost 2 bases, with 6 bases spanning the gap. CDR3 sequence: CASSQGGAGNTIYF. DNA for the CDR3: TGCGCCAGCAGCCAAGGAGGGGCTGGAAACACCATATATTTT.

This clone has only one observation. The chain carries TRBV7-6 and TRBJ2-6; no clear D gene. This CDR3 is 15 amino acids long. Germline V gene sequence: CDR1 SGHVS, CDR2 FNYEAQ. V was shortened by 1 base and J by 4 bases, with 8 bases between the two germline ends. The CDR3 DNA reads as TGTGCCAGCAGCTTAGGGCCCGCCGGGGCCAACGTCCTGACTTTC. It encodes CASSLGPAGANVLTF.

The chain employs TRBV27 and TRBJ1-4; perhaps TRBD1 as D (6 bases). The CDR3 is 14 residues long. With 2 bases removed from V and 7 bases from J, the gap between germline ends came to 11 bases. Germline lookup yields CDR1 MNHEY and CDR2 SMNVEV (reference sequence). The CDR3 spells CASSLLGGGEKLFF. The CDR3 nucleotides read TGTGCCAGCAGTTTACTAGGGGGGGGTGAAAAACTGTTTTTT. Drawing the rest from reference TRBV27 and TRBJ1-4, the complete variable domain is EAQVTQNPRYLITVTGKKLTVTCSQNMNHEYMSWYRQDPGLGLRQIYYSMNVEVTDKGDVPEGYKVSRKEKRNFPLILESPSPNQTSLYFCASSLLGGGEKLFFGSGTQLSVL.

This sequence joins TRBV20-1 and TRBJ1-2; D is unresolved. The CDR3 has 10 amino acids. V lost 5 bases to trimming and J lost 7 bases, with 8 bases between them. In germline, CDR1 is DFQATT, CDR2 SNEGSKA (reference sequence). The CDR3 DNA reads TGCAGTGCTGAAATGGGTGGCTACACCTTC. This gives the protein CSAEMGGYTF.

This clone was seen just once. The V and J genes are TRBV29-1 and TRBJ2-3, with 7 bases aligning to TRBD2. This CDR3 region has 14 residues. Unmatched junction bases numbered 10, after V lost 7 bases and J lost 3 bases. The germline V gene encodes CDR1 SQVTM and CDR2 ANQGSEA. The CDR3 coding sequence is TGCAGCGGGGGGAGGGCCTTCGGGACAGATACGCAGTATTTT. Translating it yields CSGGRAFGTDTQYF.

V usage is TRBV5-6 and J usage is TRBJ2-7; D tentatively reads TRBD1 or TRBD2 (6 bases each). V was clipped by 0 bases and J by 0 bases, with 10 bases between them. The V gene's germline CDR1 is SGHDT and CDR2 YYEEEE. CDR3 length: 15 residues. As DNA, the CDR3 is TGTGCCAGCAGCTTGGAGGGGGGAAGCTCCTACGAGCAGTACTTC. It is translated as CASSLEGGSSYEQYF.

The rearrangement links TRBV7-8 to TRBJ1-1; 10 bases align to TRBD1. Per the germline V gene, CDR1 is SGHVS and CDR2 is FQNEAQ. V was clipped by 2 bases and J by 4 bases; unmatched bases: 10. There are 17 residues in the CDR3. The CDR3 sequence: CASSLIRDRGQSTEAFF. In DNA form, the CDR3 reads TGTGCCAGCAGCTTAATAAGGGACAGGGGCCAGAGCACTGAAGCTTTCTTT.

This clone has a handful of counts. The V gene is TRBV14, the J gene TRBJ1-2; D might be TRBD1 (6 bases). Deletions cut 0 bases from V and 4 bases from J, with 9 bases between. CDR3 length: 14 amino acids. CDR1 and CDR2 from the germline V gene are SGHDN and FVKESK. CDR3 protein: CASSQDHRAYGYTF. CDR3 coding DNA: TGTGCCAGCAGCCAAGATCACAGGGCCTATGGCTACACCTTC. The variable domain in full, with the rest retrieved from reference TRBV14 and TRBJ1-2, is EAGVTQFPSHSVIEKGQTVTLRCDPISGHDNLYWYRRVMGKEIKFLLHFVKESKQDESGMPNNRFLAERTGGTYSTLKVQPAELEDSGVYFCASSQDHRAYGYTFGSGTRLTVV.